The 29 T cell receptor beta chains below come from one sample, sequenced in a study of Graves' ophthalmopathy and Graves' hyperthyroidism. Amplifying from RNA transcripts, the study obtained TCR beta CDR3 regions. HTBI-primed first-round RT-PCR preceded second-round multiplex PCR. TCRdb recomputed calls from the multiplex PCR reads with MiXCR, one row per CDR3 protein. The table lists about 740,000 distinct CDR3 sequences, roughly 40% of them singletons, with 40% to 45% in the top ten. Sequencing input: peripheral blood. Source of these receptors: an adult man with Graves' ophthalmopathy.

This chain uses TRBV20-1 with TRBJ1-2, with TRBD1 identical over 9 bases. Germline V gene lookup returns CDR1 DFQATT and CDR2 SNEGSKA (reference sequence). The V and J ends lost 2 bases and 3 bases, in that order; junction bases with no gene match: 4. This CDR3 spans 14 amino acids. The CDR3 DNA reads TGCAGTGCTAGAACCACAGGGGGCCACTATGGCTACACCTTC. Translating gives CSARTTGGHYGYTF.

This clonotype was observed many times. The genes are TRBV5-1 and TRBJ1-1, with D maybe TRBD1 (5 bases). V lost 1 base to trimming and J lost 6 bases, with 13 bases between them. The germline gives CDR1 SGHRS, CDR2 YFSETQ. The CDR3 loop spans 14 amino acids. CDR3 bases: TGCGCCAGCAGCTTGTCTGCAAGGGGTGCTGAAGCTTTCTTT. Protein sequence: CASSLSARGAEAFF.

V and J are TRBV2 and TRBJ2-5; possible D gene TRBD2, 5 bases. CDR3 length equals 15 residues. Deletions cut 5 bases from V and 5 bases from J, with 18 bases between. Germline CDR1 reads SNHLY; CDR2 reads FYNNEI. The CDR3 reads CASSFGGRNTETQYF. The CDR3 coding sequence is TGTGCCAGCAGTTTTGGAGGACGGAATACGGAGACCCAGTACTTC.

The rearrangement joins TRBV9 to TRBJ2-3; 9 bases are a match to TRBD1. The CDR3 sequence is 16 residues long. The V segment lost 3 bases and the J segment 1 base; nucleotides outside the gene matches: 6. CDR1 is SGDLS, CDR2 YYNGEE, per germline. The CDR3 spells CASSERTGVRTDTQYF. The DNA for the CDR3 is TGTGCCAGCAGCGAACGGACAGGGGTCCGCACAGATACGCAGTATTTT.

Note on this clonotype: A junction end diverges from the germline sequence, so it may reflect a read error. The chain links TRBV5-1 to TRBJ2-7; 8 nucleotides agree with TRBD1. Germline V gene lookup returns CDR1 SGHRS and CDR2 YFSETQ. The CDR3 is 14 residues long. In DNA form, the CDR3 reads TGCGCCGGCAGCTCAGGACAGGGACCCTACGAGCAGTACTTC. It translates to CAGSSGQGPYEQYF.

J is TRBJ1-5 and V is TRBV24-1; D ambiguous. The germline V gene encodes CDR1 KGHDR and CDR2 SFDVKD. Trimming took off 11 bases at V and 4 bases at J, with 20 bases between the two ends. The CDR3 contains 15 residues. CDR3 in DNA: TGTGCCAGCTCACCCCGGGATGGGCCGAATCAGCCCCAGCATTTT. Its protein is CASSPRDGPNQPQHF.

There are a few counts of this clonotype. V and J are TRBV20-1 and TRBJ1-1, with D unresolved. The germline V and J ends were trimmed by 1 base and 0 bases, with 9 bases remaining between them. The CDR3 has 14 amino acids. Germline values: CDR1 DFQATT, CDR2 SNEGSKA (reference sequence). The CDR3 coding sequence is TGCAGTGCTAGAGCTAAGGCCATGAACACTGAAGCTTTCTTT. Its protein is CSARAKAMNTEAFF.

This rearrangement joins TRBV14 to TRBJ1-1; D not certain. Germline CDR1 is SGHDN and CDR2 is FVKESK. The length of the CDR3 is 14 residues. V lost 8 bases and J lost 1, with 14 bases in between. The CDR3 loop reads CASSPELRNTEAFF. The CDR3 DNA follows: TGTGCCAGCTCACCAGAGCTTAGGAACACTGAAGCTTTCTTT.

This clonotype was counted many times. The rearrangement links TRBV5-1 to TRBJ2-5, with 8 bases fitting TRBD2. CDR1 and CDR2 from the germline V gene are SGHRS and YFSETQ. There are 15 residues in the CDR3. With V trimmed by 1 base and J by 4 bases, 6 bases remained unmatched. The CDR3 loop reads CASSLSTGGGETQYF. Written as DNA, the CDR3 is TGCGCCAGCAGCTTGTCAACGGGAGGGGGAGAGACCCAGTACTTC.

Only a few counts were recorded for this clonotype. V gene TRBV20-1 combines with J gene TRBJ2-5; D is unresolved. Germline CDR1 and CDR2: DFQATT and SNEGSKA (reference sequence). The CDR3 loop spans 16 amino acids. Trimming pared 0 bases from V and 0 bases from J, leaving 14 bases between. CDR3 residues: CSARDRRSQYQETQYF. The CDR3 nucleotides read TGCAGTGCTAGAGATCGGCGCAGTCAGTACCAAGAGACCCAGTACTTC.

This clonotype was picked up a small number of times. V is TRBV6-6 and J is TRBJ2-7, with 10 nucleotides matching TRBD2. The germline V gene encodes CDR1 MNHNY and CDR2 SVGAGI (reference sequence). V lost 2 bases to trimming and J lost 3 bases; unmatched junction nucleotides: 4. This CDR3 is 15 amino acids long. CDR3 protein: CASSYGSGRVYEQYF. The DNA of the CDR3 is TGTGCCAGCAGTTACGGGAGCGGGAGGGTCTACGAGCAGTACTTC.

This chain joins TRBV7-9 and TRBJ1-1; 7 bases match TRBD1. Trimming took 5 bases from V and 1 from J; bases not matched to a gene: 13. The germline CDR1 and CDR2 sequences are SEHNR and FQNEAQ (reference sequence). CDR3 size: 17 residues. For the CDR3, the DNA is TGTGCCAGCAGCCAAGATCTCACAGGGGCGCGGAACACTGAAGCTTTCTTT. It specifies CASSQDLTGARNTEAFF.

A word on this clonotype: One end of the junction is discordant with germline, which a read error may explain. The chain employs TRBV10-3 and TRBJ1-5; a possible D gene is TRBD1 (6 bases). Germline V gene data show CDR1 as ENHRY and CDR2 as SYGVKD. The CDR3 runs to 14 residues. CDR3 sequence: CASRKRGADQPPHF. The CDR3 bases are TGTGCCAGCAGAAAAAGGGGGGCGGATCAGCCCCCGCATTTT.

V gene TRBV7-8 combines with J gene TRBJ2-7; unclear D gene. The CDR3 is 17 residues long. The germline CDR1 and CDR2 sequences are SGHVS and FQNEAQ. Trimming pared 5 bases from V and 4 bases from J, leaving 24 bases between. For the CDR3, the DNA is TGTGCCAGCAGCCAAGATGATCTCGCGGCACCGGCGTACGAGCAGTACTTC. This translates into CASSQDDLAAPAYEQYF.

The V gene is TRBV19, the J gene TRBJ2-7; TRBD2 is a possible D gene (7 bases). Trimming shortened V by 6 bases and J by 2 bases, and 14 bases separated the two germline ends. CDR1 LNHDA and CDR2 SQIVND come from the germline V gene (reference sequence). The CDR3 extends over 14 amino acids. The CDR3 nucleotides are TGTGCCAGTAGCCGGGGGGACAAGGCCTACGAGCAGTACTTC. This gives the protein CASSRGDKAYEQYF. The whole variable domain, filled in from reference TRBV19 and TRBJ2-7, reads DGGITQSPKYLFRKEGQNVTLSCEQNLNHDAMYWYRQDPGQGLRLIYYSQIVNDFQKGDIAEGYSVSREKKESFPLTVTSAQKNPTAFYLCASSRGDKAYEQYFGPGTRLTVT.

Points on this clonotype: One end of the junction is discordant with germline, which a read error may explain. The chain uses TRBV20-1 and TRBJ1-2, with D possibly being TRBD1 (5 bases). Germline V gene lookup returns CDR1 DFQATT and CDR2 SNEGSKA (reference sequence). The CDR3 totals 10 residues. As DNA, the CDR3 is TGCAGTGCTAGGGGTGGGACGGAAAACTTC. Protein sequence: CSARGGTENF.

The chain recombines TRBV12-3 or TRBV12-4 with TRBJ2-2, with a possible D match to TRBD1 (5 bases). This CDR3 spans 12 amino acids. The V and J ends lost 7 bases and 5 bases respectively, with 8 bases between them. CDR3 DNA sequence: TGTGCCAGCACCCAGGGAACCGGGGAGCTGTTTTTT. It encodes CASTQGTGELFF.

This clonotype was observed at least ten times. The chain couples TRBV9 to TRBJ1-2, with D unclear. The CDR3 has 14 amino acids. Trimming shortened V by 3 bases and J by 8 bases, and 17 bases separated the two germline ends. Germline CDR1 SGDLS, CDR2 YYNGEE. CDR3 residues: CASSGELDSTGYTF. The CDR3 bases are TGTGCCAGCAGCGGTGAATTGGATTCGACGGGCTACACCTTC.

Comment on this clonotype: It may be a read error: a sequence one base away is much more abundant. The chain carries TRBV25-1 and TRBJ2-2, with TRBD1 matching over 8 bases. This CDR3 comprises 15 residues. The germline CDR1 and CDR2 sequences are MGHDK and SYGVNS. The CDR3 DNA follows: TGTGCCAGCAGGCTCACAGGGGGAGGCACCGGGAAGCTGTTTTTT. This gives the protein CASRLTGGGTGKLFF.

Points on this clonotype: Lacking the conserved final phenylalanine or tryptophan, this CDR3 likely reflects a read error. V usage is TRBV12-3 or TRBV12-4 and J usage is TRBJ2-5; D is ambiguous. V lost 8 bases to trimming and J lost 5 bases, with 9 bases between them. The CDR3 has 11 amino acids. The CDR3 DNA is TGTGCCAGCTGTGAAATGGAGACCCAGTACTGC. This codes for CASCEMETQYC.

The chain carries TRBV12-3 or TRBV12-4 and TRBJ2-7; 13 positions agree with TRBD2. The CDR3 has 17 residues. Losses at the gene ends were 0 bases for V and 5 bases for J; bases not matched to a gene: 7. The CDR3 region has the DNA TGTGCCAGCAGTTTAGCCCGCGGACTAGCGGGAGCTGACGAGCAGTACTTC. This translates into CASSLARGLAGADEQYF.

The rearrangement links TRBV11-1 to TRBJ2-6; D not certain. The CDR3 has 16 amino acids. V was pared by 2 bases and J by 0 bases, with 8 bases between. Germline V gene sequence: CDR1 SGHAT, CDR2 FQDESV (reference sequence). In nucleotides, the CDR3 is TGTGCCAGCAGCTTACTTGGAGACTCTGGGGCCAACGTCCTGACTTTC. Its protein product is CASSLLGDSGANVLTF.

As concerns this clonotype: Mismatch with germline at one junction end may stem from a read error. The chain couples TRBV7-9 to TRBJ1-1; tentatively, D is TRBD1 (5 bases). Germline assignment: CDR1 SEHNR and CDR2 FQNEAQ (reference sequence). The CDR3 is 15 residues long. The DNA for the CDR3 is TGCGCCAGCAGCCAAGAGGGCTTAGGGGCGGGTGTAGCTTTCTTT. Its translation: CASSQEGLGAGVAFF. Complete variable domain (other parts from reference TRBV7-9 and TRBJ1-1): DTGVSQNPRHKITKRGQNVTFRCDPISEHNRLYWYRQTLGQGPEFLTYFQNEAQLEKSRLLSDRFSAERPKGSFSTLEIQRTEQGDSAMYLCASSQEGLGAGVAFFGQGTRLTVV.

Only a few counts were recorded for this clonotype. The V call is TRBV3-1, the J call TRBJ2-7; possibly TRBD1 for D (6 bases). The V end was cut by 3 bases, the J end by 0 bases, with 12 bases between. From germline, CDR1 is LGHDT and CDR2 YNNKEL (reference sequence). CDR3 length: 15 residues. CDR3 loop: CASSHSTGRSYEQYF. CDR3 in DNA: TGTGCCAGCAGCCACTCCACAGGGCGCTCCTACGAGCAGTACTTC.

The genes are TRBV10-3 and TRBJ2-3; D may be TRBD1 (6 bases). The CDR3 is 15 residues long. Per germline, CDR1 ENHRY and CDR2 SYGVKD. Trimming took off 6 bases at V and 0 bases at J, with 13 bases between the two ends. The CDR3 nucleotides are TGTGCCATCAGGGGGGCACCCACTAGCACAGATACGCAGTATTTT. This translates into CAIRGAPTSTDTQYF.

The chain links TRBV5-1 to TRBJ1-4; D is unresolved. V was cut by 0 bases and J by 7 bases, with 10 bases left in between. Germline values: CDR1 SGHRS, CDR2 YFSETQ. The CDR3 is 14 amino acids. CDR3 coding DNA: TGCGCCAGCAGCTTGGGGACGAAAGGTGAAAAACTGTTTTTT. This translates into CASSLGTKGEKLFF.

The genes are TRBV10-3 and TRBJ2-7; D unclear. The length of the CDR3 is 13 residues. V lost 5 bases, J lost 6 bases, and 14 bases lay in between. Germline V gene sequence: CDR1 ENHRY, CDR2 SYGVKD. The DNA of the CDR3 is TGTGCCATCAGTTACGGCCCCTATGCCGAGCAGTACTTC. Its protein is CAISYGPYAEQYF.

This clonotype was counted between two and nine times. The rearrangement links TRBV2 to TRBJ2-6, with 7 positions matching TRBD2. This CDR3 region has 16 residues. The V gene's germline CDR1 is SNHLY and CDR2 FYNNEI. The V gene end was trimmed by 5 bases and the J gene end by 4 bases; junction bases not matched to a gene: 8. The CDR3 loop is CASSFPGGYGANVLTF. The CDR3 nucleotides read TGTGCCAGCAGTTTCCCCGGGGGGTACGGGGCCAACGTCCTGACTTTC.

This clonotype appeared a few times. The J gene is TRBJ1-2, the V gene TRBV25-1; the D is unclear. This CDR3 has 15 residues. Germline CDR1 MGHDK, CDR2 SYGVNS. V lost 5 bases and J 4 bases, leaving 17 bases between the germline ends. This chain's CDR3 is CASSLSASHGYGYTF. In DNA, the CDR3 is TGTGCCAGCAGTTTATCGGCCTCACACGGCTATGGCTACACCTTC.